Shown below are 26 T cell receptor beta chains from a single sample sequenced in a study of human T cells and chemical hapten exposure (dated by TCRdb to the early 2020s). The meaning of the sample's time point label: patch test 2, 6 weeks after DPC sensitization. In the paper's terms, the treatment or condition label means: therapeutic diphenylcyclopropenone sensitization with weekly scalp DPC. The library was built by means of RACE. Data came from a NextSeq 500. Through fastp at Q25 and MiXCR, TCRdb rebuilt clones from the public reads, retaining in-frame beta chains. CDR3 protein sequences are deduplicated, and each keeps its most common genes and DNA. The sample records some 54,000 distinct CDR3 sequences, about 9.9% of which are singletons. About 1.7% of the sample is in the top ten clones. The source was whole blood, collected in connection with sensitization to the hapten diphenylcyclopropenone (DPC). All receptors come from a woman between 50 and 59 years old with alopecia areata. Some clones in this sample may be carry-over from other donors' samples.

This clonotype was seen repeatedly, ten times or more. The chain links TRBV12-3 or TRBV12-4 to TRBJ2-7; D ambiguous. CDR3 length equals 12 residues. With 5 bases removed from V and 2 bases from J, the gap between germline ends came to 7 bases. DNA of the CDR3: TGTGCCAGCAGTCCCAACCCCTACGAGCAGTACTTC. Residues: CASSPNPYEQYF.

This clonotype showed up many times. The chain couples TRBV6-5 to TRBJ2-1, with 7 bases identical to TRBD1. The ends lost 6 bases at V and 3 bases at J; junction bases unmatched: 11. CDR1 is MNHEY and CDR2 is SVGAGI in the germline V gene. The CDR3 extends over 16 amino acids. CDR3 sequence reads: CASSPRQGVGYNEQFF. The CDR3 coding sequence is TGTGCCAGCAGCCCTAGACAGGGTGTGGGCTACAATGAGCAGTTCTTC.

This clonotype was counted ten times or more. The V call is TRBV18, the J call TRBJ2-5; D possibly corresponds to TRBD2 (6 bases). There are 15 residues in the CDR3. Germline CDR1 reads KGHSH; CDR2 reads LQKENI. V shed 3 bases and J shed 2 bases, with 13 bases lying between them. In DNA, the CDR3 is TGTGCCAGCTCACCTCCGGGGGTCGGGCAAGAGACCCAGTACTTC. Translated: CASSPPGVGQETQYF.

This clonotype was seen a handful of times. This chain uses TRBV7-2 with TRBJ1-3; possible D gene TRBD1, 5 bases. Trimming left V 6 bases short and J 4 bases short, with 19 bases between. Germline V gene lookup returns CDR1 SGHTA and CDR2 FQGNSA. CDR3 size: 16 residues. This chain's CDR3 is CASRLAGGSWGNTIYF. The DNA for the CDR3 is TGTGCCAGCAGGCTTGCCGGGGGTTCGTGGGGAAACACCATATATTTT.

Many counts were recorded for this clonotype. The CDR3 sequence: CASSLALAGSYEQYF. CDR3 nucleotides: TGTGCCAGCAGCCTCGCGCTGGCGGGGTCCTACGAGCAGTACTTC. The chain carries TRBV6-2 or TRBV6-3 and TRBJ2-7, with D maybe TRBD2 (6 bases). V lost 6 bases, J lost 1 base, and 16 bases lay in between. The CDR3 runs 15 residues. Looked up from germline, CDR1 is MNHEY and CDR2 is SVGEGT.

Ten or more counts support this clonotype. The V call is TRBV6-5, the J call TRBJ1-1; D unclear. The germline gives CDR1 MNHEY, CDR2 SVGAGI. Trimming stripped 2 bases from V and 5 bases from J, with 9 bases between. This CDR3 is built from 13 residues. CDR3 DNA sequence: TGTGCCAGCAGTTACACTGAGGGAACTGAAGCTTTCTTT. Encoded protein: CASSYTEGTEAFF.

This chain joins TRBV7-2 and TRBJ2-2, with 11 bases aligning to TRBD1. Germline V gene lookup returns CDR1 SGHTA and CDR2 FQGNSA. Trimming removed 5 bases from V and 6 bases from J; junction bases left unmatched: 5. CDR3 size: 15 residues. The CDR3 here is CASSLLGQGAGELFF. CDR3 nucleotide sequence: TGTGCCAGCAGCCTTTTGGGACAGGGGGCCGGGGAGCTGTTTTTT.

This CDR3 reads CASTGLATTSTDTQYF. The DNA of the CDR3 is TGTGCCAGCACTGGACTAGCGACAACTAGCACAGATACGCAGTATTTT. V is TRBV7-8 and J is TRBJ2-3; 9 bases map to TRBD2. Germline V gene sequence: CDR1 SGHVS, CDR2 FQNEAQ. This CDR3 has 16 residues. The V and J ends lost 7 bases and 0 bases, in that order; junction bases with no gene match: 8.

As concerns this clonotype: The germline gene is not matched at one end of the junction; a read error may be the cause. The rearrangement links TRBV7-7 to TRBJ2-5; 8 nucleotides line up with TRBD1. The germline V gene encodes CDR1 SSHAT and CDR2 FNYEAQ (reference sequence). The CDR3 runs 15 residues. The CDR3 loop reads CASSLGPDRAGTQYF. The CDR3 DNA sequence: TGTGCTAGCAGCTTAGGACCGGACAGGGCGGGGACCCAGTACTTC.

This clonotype was found a few times. The chain carries TRBV2 and TRBJ2-1; perhaps TRBD2 as D (7 bases). Germline assignment: CDR1 SNHLY and CDR2 FYNNEI. The CDR3 has 17 amino acids. The V end lost 4 bases, the J end lost 5 bases, and 21 bases lay between the germline ends. CDR3 bases: TGTGCCAGCAGTGCCCTTCTAGCGGCGAGGGGGAACAATGAGCAGTTCTTC. Protein: CASSALLAARGNNEQFF. The full variable domain, rest sourced from reference TRBV2 and TRBJ2-1, is EPEVTQTPSHQVTQMGQEVILRCVPISNHLYFYWYRQILGQKVEFLVSFYNNEISEKSEIFDDQFSVERPDGSNFTLKIRSTKLEDSAMYFCASSALLAARGNNEQFFGPGTRLTVL.

Regarding this clonotype: A read error is possible here, since a much larger clone lies one base away. The rearrangement joins TRBV4-3 to TRBJ1-1, with D possibly matching TRBD1 (6 bases). CDR1 is LGHNA, CDR2 YSLEER, per germline. CDR3 length: 15 residues. Between the trimmed V and J ends, which lost 0 bases and 6 bases, there was a span of 14 bases. CDR3 loop: CASSQEGGGYAEAFF. The CDR3, as DNA: TGCGCCAGCAGCCAAGAGGGAGGGGGGTACGCTGAAGCTTTCTTT.

The chain couples TRBV28 to TRBJ2-1, with 11 bases that match TRBD1. Trimming at V came to 4 bases and at J to 7 bases, leaving 3 bases not matched to a gene. CDR3 size: 14 residues. CDR1 is MDHEN, CDR2 SYDVKM, per germline. In nucleotides, the CDR3 is TGTGCCAGCAGTTCGGGACAGGGGGTGAATGAGCAGTTCTTC. Protein sequence: CASSSGQGVNEQFF.

The J gene is TRBJ2-5, the V gene TRBV18; weak D call: TRBD2 (5 bases). This CDR3 contains 13 residues. The V gene lost 4 bases and the J gene lost 5 bases, with 11 bases spanning the gap. The germline CDR1 and CDR2 sequences are KGHSH and LQKENI. The CDR3 is CASSLNSGETQYF. The CDR3 DNA reads as TGTGCCAGCTCACTGAACTCGGGGGAGACCCAGTACTTC.

This chain joins TRBV28 and TRBJ2-7; the match to TRBD2 covers 7 bases. Germline trimming cut 5 bases from V and 6 bases from J; bases unmatched to any gene: 10. Germline CDR1 reads MDHEN; CDR2 reads SYDVKM. The CDR3 is 14 residues long. CDR3 coding DNA: TGTGCCAGCAGTGTCGGGGGGTTTGAGACCGAGCAGTACTTC. As protein: CASSVGGFETEQYF. Looking up the rest from reference TRBV28 and TRBJ2-7 gives the full variable domain: DVKVTQSSRYLVKRTGEKVFLECVQDMDHENMFWYRQDPGLGLRLIYFSYDVKMKEKGDIPEGYSVSREKKERFSLILESASTNQTSMYLCASSVGGFETEQYFGPGTRLTVT.

This clonotype came up many times. The gene calls are TRBV14 and TRBJ1-1; weak D call: TRBD1 (6 bases). This CDR3 has 18 residues. CDR1 is SGHDN and CDR2 is FVKESK in the germline V gene. V was clipped by 0 bases and J by 5 bases, with 22 bases between them. CDR3 bases: TGTGCCAGCAGCCAAGAAACATCAGTATTAGACAGGAGGACTGAAGCTTTCTTT. Its protein is CASSQETSVLDRRTEAFF.

This clonotype was seen at least ten times. This rearrangement joins TRBV6-2 or TRBV6-3 to TRBJ1-1, with 8 bases lining up with TRBD1. Trimming removed 4 bases from V and 1 base from J; junction bases left unmatched: 20. The CDR3 has 20 residues. From germline, CDR1 is MNHEY and CDR2 SVGEGT. Written as DNA, the CDR3 is TGTGCCAGCAGTTCGTATCCCGGGACAGGCTACTTTACGGGGAACACTGAAGCTTTCTTT. Encoded protein: CASSSYPGTGYFTGNTEAFF.

In this sample, this clonotype turned up many times. The V gene is TRBV20-1, the J gene TRBJ2-3, with D possibly TRBD1 on 6 matching bases. The germline CDR1 and CDR2 sequences are DFQATT and SNEGSKA (reference sequence). The CDR3 extends over 16 amino acids. V lost 2 bases to trimming and J lost 2 bases, with 17 bases between them. CDR3 region: CSARQPQGMVTDTQYF. The CDR3 region has the DNA TGCAGTGCTAGACAGCCCCAGGGGATGGTCACAGATACGCAGTATTTT.

Many counts were recorded for this clonotype. The chain carries TRBV6-6 and TRBJ2-7, with D uncertain. Germline assignment: CDR1 MNHNY and CDR2 SVGAGI (reference sequence). The CDR3 loop spans 13 amino acids. The V end lost 6 bases, the J end lost 6 bases, and 15 bases lay between the germline ends. CDR3 sequence reads: CASRIPPEREQYF. In DNA, the CDR3 is TGTGCCAGCAGGATACCCCCAGAGCGCGAGCAGTACTTC.

This sequence joins TRBV4-2 and TRBJ2-2, with D perhaps matching TRBD2 (6 bases). The CDR3 is 17 amino acids. Trimming took 2 bases from V and 0 from J, leaving 13 bases between them. Germline V CDR1 and CDR2: LGHNA, YNFKEQ. CDR3: CASSQLGGGPNTGELFF. The CDR3 DNA is TGTGCCAGCAGCCAATTGGGAGGCGGGCCGAACACCGGGGAGCTGTTTTTT.

This clonotype was counted at least ten times. The gene calls are TRBV27 and TRBJ1-6, with a tentative D call TRBD1 (5 bases). V lost 3 bases, J lost 0 bases, and 18 bases lay in between. In germline, CDR1 is MNHEY, CDR2 SMNVEV (reference sequence). The CDR3 runs to 19 residues. CDR3 residues: CASSFARMDTNSYNSPLHF. CDR3 bases: TGTGCCAGCAGTTTCGCTAGGATGGACACCAACTCCTATAATTCACCCCTCCACTTT.

This clonotype showed up just a few times. The chain recombines TRBV6-6 with TRBJ2-1, with 8 nucleotides matching TRBD2. CDR3 length equals 14 residues. In germline, CDR1 is MNHNY, CDR2 SVGAGI (reference sequence). The V segment lost 6 bases and the J segment 9 bases; nucleotides outside the gene matches: 10. The DNA for the CDR3 is TGTGCCAGCAGACCCGGGGGGGCCTCGACTGAGCAGTTCTTC. The encoded protein is CASRPGGASTEQFF.

This chain joins TRBV6-5 and TRBJ1-2; TRBD1 might be the D (6 bases). V lost 7 bases, J lost 4 bases, and 19 bases lay in between. The CDR3 length is 15 residues. Germline V gene data show CDR1 as MNHEY and CDR2 as SVGAGI. For the CDR3, the DNA is TGTGCCAGCACCCAGGGGACCACTCCGTCCTATGGCTACACCTTC. This codes for CASTQGTTPSYGYTF.

The J gene is TRBJ1-6, the V gene TRBV9, with a weak D call TRBD1 (5 bases). Germline V gene sequence: CDR1 SGDLS, CDR2 YYNGEE. V was shortened by 3 bases and J by 10 bases, with 17 bases between the two germline ends. The CDR3 has 15 residues. CDR3 sequence: CASSAGSRVGSPLHF. In nucleotides, the CDR3 is TGTGCCAGCAGCGCGGGCAGCAGGGTAGGCTCACCCCTCCACTTT.

The rearrangement joins TRBV28 to TRBJ1-5; D gene uncertain. This CDR3 is 12 amino acids long. V was shortened by 7 bases and J by 5 bases, with 9 bases between the two germline ends. CDR1 and CDR2 (germline): MDHEN, SYDVKM. CDR3 nucleotides: TGTGCCAGCACGGGGATAGATCAGCCCCAGCATTTT. This codes for CASTGIDQPQHF. The complete variable domain, with remaining parts taken from reference TRBV28 and TRBJ1-5, reads DVKVTQSSRYLVKRTGEKVFLECVQDMDHENMFWYRQDPGLGLRLIYFSYDVKMKEKGDIPEGYSVSREKKERFSLILESASTNQTSMYLCASTGIDQPQHFGDGTRLSIL.

A single count supports this clonotype. This sequence joins TRBV29-1 and TRBJ2-5; D is possibly TRBD1 or TRBD2 (5 bases each). In germline, CDR1 is SQVTM, CDR2 ANQGSEA. The CDR3 runs 10 residues. The V end was cut by 7 bases, the J end by 9 bases, with 12 bases between. CDR3 residues: CSAIGASQYF. As DNA, the CDR3 is TGCAGCGCTATCGGGGCATCCCAGTACTTC. Together with reference TRBV29-1 and TRBJ2-5, the CDR3 gives the full variable domain: SAVISQKPSRDICQRGTSLTIQCQVDSQVTMMFWYRQQPGQSLTLIATANQGSEATYESGFVIDKFPISRPNLTFSTLTVSNMSPEDSSIYLCSAIGASQYFGPGTRLLVL.

In DNA form, the CDR3 reads TGTGCCAGCAGCCAAGCAGGGGGAGGCACAGATACGCAGTATTTT. This encodes CASSQAGGGTDTQYF. The chain has TRBV3-1 and TRBJ2-3; 7 nucleotides match TRBD1. The CDR3 has 15 amino acids. Per germline, CDR1 LGHDT and CDR2 YNNKEL (reference sequence). V trimming: 1 base; J trimming: 1 base; junction bases outside the gene matches: 2.